This entry concerns a single T cell receptor beta chain. Antigen unknown. These data come from a study of beta chain features in type 1 diabetes. Study-level points and caveats: Among patients, naive, central memory and Treg TCRB repertoires appeared more similar than among healthy donors. Among patients with Type 1 diabetes, TCRB CDR3s were moderately but significantly shorter in every one of the four CD4+ subsets. Whether HLA type influences TCRB rearrangement remained unresolved here.

CDR3 size: 14 residues. V was pared by 1 base and J by 8 bases, with 5 bases of the junction left unmatched. The germline gives CDR1 LGHNA, CDR2 YNFKEQ. The authors reverse transcribed all of the isolated RNA, so sequencing captured expressed TCRB transcripts. Here immunoSEQ multiplex PCR was the method, and the copy in TCRdb shows in-frame clones only, minus some. The sample shows about 140,000 clones, less than 9% of them seen only once. Post-sort purity exceeded 95% for all sorted populations. The rearrangement links TRBV4-2 to TRBJ2-1; TRBD2 matches 7 bases. The sequencing sample was made of central memory CD4+ T cells from blood. The receptor was isolated from a woman aged 25 to 45 in good health. As DNA, the CDR3 is TGTGCCAGCAGCCAAGGGGCGGGAGTGGATGAGCAGTTCTTC. Encoded protein: CASSQGAGVDEQFF.